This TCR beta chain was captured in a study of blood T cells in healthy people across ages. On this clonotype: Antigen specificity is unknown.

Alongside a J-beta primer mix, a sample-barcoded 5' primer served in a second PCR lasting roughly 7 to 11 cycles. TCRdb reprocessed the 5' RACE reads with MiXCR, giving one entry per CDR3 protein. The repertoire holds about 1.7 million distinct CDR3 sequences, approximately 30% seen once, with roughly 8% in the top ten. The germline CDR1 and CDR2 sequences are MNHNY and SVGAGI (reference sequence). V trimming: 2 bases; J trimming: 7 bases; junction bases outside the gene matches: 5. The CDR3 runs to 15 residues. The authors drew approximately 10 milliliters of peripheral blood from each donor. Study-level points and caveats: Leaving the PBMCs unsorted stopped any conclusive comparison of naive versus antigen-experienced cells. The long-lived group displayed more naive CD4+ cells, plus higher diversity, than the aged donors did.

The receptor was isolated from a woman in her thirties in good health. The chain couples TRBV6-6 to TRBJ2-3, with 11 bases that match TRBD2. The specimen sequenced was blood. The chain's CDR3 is CASSYATSGMYTQYF. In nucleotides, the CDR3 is TGTGCCAGCAGTTACGCGACTAGCGGGATGTATACGCAGTATTTT.